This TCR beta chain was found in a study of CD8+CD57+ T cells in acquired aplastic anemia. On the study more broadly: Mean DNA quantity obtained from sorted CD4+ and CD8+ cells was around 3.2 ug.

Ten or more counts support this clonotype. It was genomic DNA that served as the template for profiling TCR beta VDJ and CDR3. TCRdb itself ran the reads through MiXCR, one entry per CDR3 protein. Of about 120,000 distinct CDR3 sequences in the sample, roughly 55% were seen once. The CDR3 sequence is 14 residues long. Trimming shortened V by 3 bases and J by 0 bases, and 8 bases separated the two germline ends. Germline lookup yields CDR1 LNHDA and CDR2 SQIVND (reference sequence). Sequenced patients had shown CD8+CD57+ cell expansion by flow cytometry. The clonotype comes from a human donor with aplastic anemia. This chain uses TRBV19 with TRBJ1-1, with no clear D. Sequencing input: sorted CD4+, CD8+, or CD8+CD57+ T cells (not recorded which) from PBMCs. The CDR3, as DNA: TGTGCCAGTAGTATCTCTGGTCTGAACACTGAAGCTTTCTTT. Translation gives CASSISGLNTEAFF.